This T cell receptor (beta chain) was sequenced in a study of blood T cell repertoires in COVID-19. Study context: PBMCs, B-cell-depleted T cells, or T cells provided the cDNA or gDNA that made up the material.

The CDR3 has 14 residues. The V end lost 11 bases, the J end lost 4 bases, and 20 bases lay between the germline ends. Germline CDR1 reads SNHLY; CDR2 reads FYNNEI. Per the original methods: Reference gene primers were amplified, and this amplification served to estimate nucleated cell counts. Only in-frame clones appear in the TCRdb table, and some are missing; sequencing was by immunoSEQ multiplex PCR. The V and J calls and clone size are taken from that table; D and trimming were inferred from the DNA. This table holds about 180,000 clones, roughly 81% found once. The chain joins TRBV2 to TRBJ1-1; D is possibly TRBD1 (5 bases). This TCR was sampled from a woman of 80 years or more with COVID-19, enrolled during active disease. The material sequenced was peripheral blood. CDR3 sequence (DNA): TGTGCCTTTAACCCAGGGCCGATACTCACTGAAGCTTTCTTT. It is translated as CAFNPGPILTEAFF.